One sample yielded the 23 T cell receptor beta chains listed below, sequenced in a study of blood T cell repertoires in COVID-19. The assay was immunoSEQ multiplex PCR, and TCRdb's table has in-frame clones only and misses some. The table includes approximately 220,000 clones, 83% detected once. Material: peripheral blood. The receptors were gathered from a woman aged 40 to 55 with active or convalescent COVID-19.

The genes are TRBV19 and TRBJ1-5, with TRBD1 matching over 10 bases. The CDR3 is 14 residues long. Germline V gene data show CDR1 as LNHDA and CDR2 as SQIVND (reference sequence). V was pared by 7 bases and J by 4 bases, with 4 bases of the junction left unmatched. The CDR3 sequence: CASTRDRGNQPQHF. As DNA, the CDR3 is TGTGCCAGTACCCGGGACAGGGGAAATCAGCCCCAGCATTTT.

The chain combines TRBV5-1 with TRBJ1-1; 7 nucleotides match TRBD1. The CDR3 has 15 amino acids. The trim removed 4 bases at V and 5 bases at J, leaving 11 bases unmatched. Germline V gives CDR1 SGHRS, CDR2 YFSETQ. DNA of the CDR3: TGCGCCAGCAGCCCCGACAGGGTAACGGGAACTGAAGCTTTCTTT. Amino acids: CASSPDRVTGTEAFF.

The table lists this clone with a few counts. The rearrangement uses TRBV11-2 and TRBJ1-3; D gene unclear. V lost 10 bases, J lost 3 bases, and 10 bases lay in between. This CDR3 region has 12 residues. The germline V gene has CDR1 SGHAT and CDR2 FQNNGV. The CDR3 DNA sequence: TGTGCCATCAAATCCAGTGGAAACACCATATATTTT. Amino acid sequence: CAIKSSGNTIYF.

This clone was picked up a small number of times. Other nucleotide sequences from this sample produce the same CDR3. The chain couples TRBV27 to TRBJ2-7, with D maybe TRBD1 (5 bases). The CDR3 totals 14 residues. V was clipped by 2 bases and J by 0 bases, with 8 bases between them. Germline V gene sequence: CDR1 MNHEY, CDR2 SMNVEV (reference sequence). The CDR3 nucleotides read TGTGCCAGCAGTTTAGGCAGGGCCTCCTACGAGCAGTACTTC. As protein: CASSLGRASYEQYF.

The chain carries TRBV11-3 and TRBJ2-4, with D tentatively TRBD1 (7 bases). CDR1 SGHNT and CDR2 YENEEA come from the germline V gene. The V and J ends lost 0 bases and 6 bases respectively, with 15 bases between them. The CDR3 runs 16 residues. The CDR3 DNA sequence: TGTGCCAGCAGCTTAGAACGAGGGCAGGGGGGAAACATTCAGTACTTC. Translated: CASSLERGQGGNIQYF.

The V and J genes are TRBV28 and TRBJ1-3; the match to TRBD1 covers 9 bases. J gave up 9 bases and V 3 bases, and 9 bases lay outside the gene matches. The germline gives CDR1 MDHEN, CDR2 SYDVKM. The CDR3 runs 15 residues. The CDR3 sequence is CASSLAGQGFFTIYF. CDR3 DNA sequence: TGTGCCAGCAGTTTGGCGGGACAGGGATTTTTCACCATATATTTT.

V and J are TRBV5-6 and TRBJ2-5, with 11 bases identical to TRBD2. The length of the CDR3 is 18 residues. Trimming at V came to 2 bases and at J to 4 bases, leaving 13 bases not matched to a gene. CDR1 SGHDT and CDR2 YYEEEE come from the germline V gene. CDR3 region: CASSFGTSGIRLGETQYF. The CDR3, as DNA: TGTGCCAGCAGCTTCGGGACTAGCGGAATTCGGTTAGGAGAGACCCAGTACTTC. The variable domain in full, with the rest retrieved from reference TRBV5-6 and TRBJ2-5, is DAGVTQSPTHLIKTRGQQVTLRCSPKSGHDTVSWYQQALGQGPQFIFQYYEEEERQRGNFPDRFSGHQFPNYSSELNVNALLLGDSALYLCASSFGTSGIRLGETQYFGPGTRLLVL.

This clone is a singleton in its sample. The V call is TRBV6-5, the J call TRBJ2-7; TRBD2 matches at 9 bases. This CDR3 comprises 14 residues. Per germline, CDR1 MNHEY and CDR2 SVGAGI. Losses at the gene ends were 8 bases for V and 1 base for J; bases not matched to a gene: 6. The CDR3 spells CASHRRGGSYEQYF. In DNA form, the CDR3 reads TGTGCCAGCCACCGGCGGGGGGGATCCTACGAGCAGTACTTC.

This chain links TRBV6-5 with TRBJ2-7, with 10 bases fitting TRBD1. From germline, CDR1 is MNHEY and CDR2 SVGAGI. J was trimmed by 0 bases and V by 6 bases; bases with no gene match: 2. The CDR3 covers 14 residues. In DNA form, the CDR3 reads TGTGCCAGCAGAGACAGGGGGCCCTCCTACGAGCAGTACTTC. Translation gives CASRDRGPSYEQYF.

The genes are TRBV5-4 and TRBJ2-5, with 14 bases aligning to TRBD2. The CDR3 consists of 17 residues. V was clipped by 3 bases and J by 4 bases; unmatched bases: 8. Germline CDR1 is SGHNT and CDR2 is YYREEE (reference sequence). CDR3 residues: CASSSGTSGSRIETQYF. The DNA of the CDR3 is TGTGCCAGCAGCTCCGGGACTAGCGGGAGTCGAATAGAGACCCAGTACTTC.

This rearrangement joins TRBV30 to TRBJ1-5; 8 bases agree with TRBD1. Germline loops: CDR1 GTSNPN, CDR2 SVGIG (reference sequence). This CDR3 is 13 amino acids long. The V gene end was trimmed by 6 bases and the J gene end by 6 bases; junction bases not matched to a gene: 7. CDR3 region: CACVTGTGQPQHF. The CDR3 region has the DNA TGTGCCTGTGTAACCGGGACAGGTCAGCCCCAGCATTTT. Using reference TRBV30 and TRBJ1-5 for the parts outside the CDR3, the full variable domain is SQTIHQWPATLVQPVGSPLSLECTVEGTSNPNLYWYRQAAGRGLQLLFYSVGIGQISSEVPQNLSASRPQDRQFILSSKKLLLSDSGFYLCACVTGTGQPQHFGDGTRLSIL.

This clone has a single count. CDR3 nucleotides: TGTGCCAGCAGCACGCTGCGGACAACTAGCACAGATACGCAGTATTTT. Translating gives CASSTLRTTSTDTQYF. The chain has TRBV27 and TRBJ2-3; tentative D call: TRBD1 (5 bases). CDR3 length equals 16 residues. In germline, CDR1 is MNHEY, CDR2 SMNVEV (reference sequence). V lost 6 bases, J lost 0 bases, and 16 bases lay in between.

The chain links TRBV19 to TRBJ1-1; maybe TRBD1 (5 bases). CDR3 length: 14 amino acids. V gave up 5 bases and J gave up 4 bases, with 14 bases separating them. CDR1 and CDR2 (germline): LNHDA, SQIVND (reference sequence). CDR3 loop: CASSPPFRVTEAFF. DNA of the CDR3: TGTGCCAGTAGTCCCCCCTTCAGGGTCACTGAAGCTTTCTTT.

The rearrangement uses TRBV5-6 and TRBJ2-5; the match to TRBD2 covers 13 bases. The germline V gene has CDR1 SGHDT and CDR2 YYEEEE. CDR3 length: 16 residues. Trimming cost V 4 bases and J 5 bases; bases outside gene matches: 8. This CDR3 reads CASSPTSGGAWETQYF. The CDR3 region has the DNA TGTGCCAGCAGCCCCACTAGCGGGGGGGCTTGGGAGACCCAGTACTTC. The variable domain in full, with the rest retrieved from reference TRBV5-6 and TRBJ2-5, is DAGVTQSPTHLIKTRGQQVTLRCSPKSGHDTVSWYQQALGQGPQFIFQYYEEEERQRGNFPDRFSGHQFPNYSSELNVNALLLGDSALYLCASSPTSGGAWETQYFGPGTRLLVL.

The CDR3 sequence is CASTAGLRYEQYF. In nucleotides, the CDR3 is TGTGCCAGCACCGCAGGGCTTCGGTACGAGCAGTACTTC. The chain combines TRBV6-5 with TRBJ2-7; maybe TRBD1 (5 bases). V was pared by 7 bases and J by 4 bases, with 14 bases between. There are 13 residues in the CDR3. The germline CDR1 and CDR2 sequences are MNHEY and SVGAGI.

The V gene is TRBV9, the J gene TRBJ2-5; D remains unclear. Germline V gene lookup returns CDR1 SGDLS and CDR2 YYNGEE. Trimming removed 3 bases at V and 2 bases at J, with 8 bases between. CDR3 size: 13 residues. CDR3 region: CASSAELQETQYF. CDR3 in DNA: TGTGCCAGCAGCGCCGAGCTGCAAGAGACCCAGTACTTC.

The rearrangement joins TRBV4-1 to TRBJ1-4; a possible D gene is TRBD1 (6 bases). This CDR3 contains 15 residues. V was pared by 6 bases and J by 5 bases, with 16 bases between. In germline, CDR1 is MGHRA, CDR2 YSYEKL. The CDR3: CASRPSPGVNEKLFF. CDR3 nucleotide sequence: TGCGCCAGCAGGCCAAGTCCAGGGGTGAATGAAAAACTGTTTTTT.

The V call is TRBV6-5, the J call TRBJ1-1; the D is unclear. Germline V lookup: CDR1 MNHEY, CDR2 SVGAGI. V was cut by 0 bases and J by 2 bases, with 13 bases left in between. The CDR3 spans 16 residues. The CDR3 DNA reads as TGTGCCAGCAGTTACTCGAGATGGGGAGTCAACACTGAAGCTTTCTTT. It translates to CASSYSRWGVNTEAFF.

The V and J genes are TRBV27 and TRBJ2-7, with D maybe TRBD1 (5 bases). V was trimmed by 0 bases and J by 0 bases, leaving 15 bases between them. From germline, CDR1 is MNHEY and CDR2 SMNVEV (reference sequence). The CDR3 totals 17 residues. CDR3 loop: CASSLSPDTYSSYEQYF. Written as DNA, the CDR3 is TGTGCCAGCAGTTTATCCCCGGACACCTACAGCTCCTACGAGCAGTACTTC.

This clone was counted only a few times. The rearrangement uses TRBV25-1 and TRBJ2-1; 9 bases align to TRBD2. The CDR3 contains 15 residues. Germline V gives CDR1 MGHDK, CDR2 SYGVNS. V was clipped by 3 bases and J by 5 bases; unmatched bases: 5. The CDR3 DNA reads TGTGCCAGCAGTGAGTTGACTAGCGGCGACAATGAGCAGTTCTTC. Translating it yields CASSELTSGDNEQFF.

This chain joins TRBV7-7 and TRBJ1-1, with 8 bases matching TRBD1. Germline V lookup: CDR1 SSHAT, CDR2 FNYEAQ (reference sequence). This CDR3 comprises 17 residues. CDR3 region: CASPPGTGKSLNTEAFF. The CDR3 nucleotides read TGTGCTAGCCCCCCTGGGACAGGAAAGTCTCTGAACACTGAAGCTTTCTTT.

The chain has TRBV9 and TRBJ2-1; D is undetermined. This CDR3 has 15 residues. The V end lost 0 bases, the J end lost 0 bases, and 7 bases lay between the germline ends. Germline loops: CDR1 SGDLS, CDR2 YYNGEE. CDR3 region: CASSVGNGSYNEQFF. The DNA for the CDR3 is TGTGCCAGCAGCGTAGGAAACGGCTCCTACAATGAGCAGTTCTTC.

The V gene is TRBV3-1 (or the pseudogene TRBV3-2), the J gene TRBJ1-5; 8 nucleotides match TRBD1. With 4 bases clipped from V and 7 bases from J, the junction kept 12 bases outside the gene matches. The CDR3 contains 16 residues. Per germline, CDR1 LGHDT and CDR2 YNNKEL (reference sequence). The CDR3 DNA is TGTGCCAGCAGCCTACACGGACAGGGAGGCAGGCAGCCCCAGCATTTT. Translating it yields CASSLHGQGGRQPQHF.